One sample yielded the 32 T cell receptor beta chains listed below, sequenced in a study of CD8+ T cells in alopecia areata. Extracted RNA was reverse transcribed into cDNA, the sequencing template. Some clones are missing from TCRdb's copy, which holds only in-frame ones; the method was immunoSEQ multiplex PCR. The sample consists of more than 140,000 clones, 86% of them appearing once. The treatment: oral pan-JAK inhibitor, 5-10 mg twice daily. Sequenced here: CD8+ T cells sorted from blood, sampled at week 4, from a patient treated with tofacitinib. The receptors stem from a human donor with alopecia areata.

The J gene is TRBJ2-1, the V gene TRBV7-8; either TRBD1 or TRBD2 may fit D (5 bases each). Germline CDR1 reads SGHVS; CDR2 reads FQNEAQ. V gave up 5 bases and J gave up 8 bases, with 19 bases separating them. This CDR3 region has 15 residues. The CDR3 loop is CASSVPSKRGDEQFF. In DNA form, the CDR3 reads TGTGCCAGCAGCGTCCCTAGCAAAAGAGGGGATGAGCAGTTCTTC.

The chain couples TRBV7-8 to TRBJ2-5, with 8 bases aligning to TRBD1. V trimming: 4 bases; J trimming: 3 bases; junction bases outside the gene matches: 16. Germline CDR1 SGHVS, CDR2 FQNEAQ. The length of the CDR3 is 18 residues. CDR3 in DNA: TGTGCCAGCAGCTCACAGCCCAAACAGGGGGAATATGAAGAGACCCAGTACTTC. Its protein product is CASSSQPKQGEYEETQYF.

The chain joins TRBV27 to TRBJ2-5, with 7 bases lining up with TRBD1. Per the germline V gene, CDR1 is MNHEY and CDR2 is SMNVEV (reference sequence). With V trimmed by 6 bases and J by 1 base, 8 bases remained unmatched. This CDR3 is 15 amino acids long. CDR3 DNA: TGTGCCAGCAGCCCGTCAGGGACAGCCCAAGAGACCCAGTACTTC. As protein: CASSPSGTAQETQYF.

This clone was picked up one time. The J gene is TRBJ2-1, the V gene TRBV4-1, with D tentatively TRBD2 (5 bases). CDR3 length: 13 amino acids. Between the trimmed V and J ends, which lost 0 bases and 10 bases, there was a span of 10 bases. The germline CDR1 and CDR2 sequences are MGHRA and YSYEKL. The CDR3 DNA follows: TGCGCCAGCAGCCAAGATCCGGCGGGCGAGCAGTTCTTC. Its protein product is CASSQDPAGEQFF.

The V and J genes are TRBV2 and TRBJ2-7; either TRBD1 or TRBD2 may supply D (5 bases each). Trimming shortened V by 6 bases and J by 7 bases, and 22 bases separated the two germline ends. The CDR3 contains 15 residues. The germline V gene has CDR1 SNHLY and CDR2 FYNNEI. CDR3 DNA sequence: TGTGCCAGCAGCATTTACTGGGGGTTCGCGGAGGAGCAGTACTTC. This gives the protein CASSIYWGFAEEQYF.

The genes are TRBV27 and TRBJ1-2; D possibly corresponds to TRBD1 (6 bases). CDR1 and CDR2 (germline): MNHEY, SMNVEV (reference sequence). The CDR3 contains 13 residues. Deletions cut 0 bases from V and 7 bases from J, with 9 bases between. The CDR3 protein is CASSLSTGFGYTF. The CDR3, as DNA: TGTGCCAGCAGTTTATCTACAGGGTTTGGCTACACCTTC.

V gene TRBV6-1 combines with J gene TRBJ2-7, with D unclear. This CDR3 comprises 15 residues. V was trimmed by 2 bases and J by 6 bases, leaving 17 bases between them. Germline CDR1 reads MNHNS; CDR2 reads SASEGT. CDR3 in amino acids: CASSEYGLGAIEQYF. Written as DNA, the CDR3 is TGTGCCAGCAGTGAATACGGGCTCGGAGCCATCGAGCAGTACTTC.

V and J are TRBV25-1 and TRBJ2-7; D unresolved. This CDR3 has 14 amino acids. V lost 1 base and J lost 7, with 14 bases in between. The germline CDR1 and CDR2 sequences are MGHDK and SYGVNS. CDR3 in DNA: TGTGCCAGCAGTGAATCGTGGGGAATGGGTGAGCAGTACTTC. It encodes CASSESWGMGEQYF.

This clone was picked up a small number of times. The rearrangement links TRBV11-2 to TRBJ2-6; weak D call: TRBD2 (5 bases). V lost 0 bases and J 0 bases, leaving 15 bases between the germline ends. The V gene's germline CDR1 is SGHAT and CDR2 FQNNGV. The CDR3 is made up of 19 amino acids. The CDR3 sequence: CASSLDTRTGNSGANVLTF. CDR3 sequence (DNA): TGTGCCAGCAGCTTAGATACACGGACGGGAAACTCTGGGGCCAACGTCCTGACTTTC. Together with reference TRBV11-2 and TRBJ2-6, the CDR3 gives the full variable domain: EAGVAQSPRYKIIEKRQSVAFWCNPISGHATLYWYQQILGQGPKLLIQFQNNGVVDDSQLPKDRFSAERLKGVDSTLKIQPAKLEDSAVYLCASSLDTRTGNSGANVLTFGAGSRLTVL.

The rearrangement joins TRBV7-6 to TRBJ2-1; D unclear. Per germline, CDR1 SGHVS and CDR2 FNYEAQ. Trimming removed 3 bases from V and 0 bases from J, with 9 bases in between. This CDR3 comprises 15 residues. The CDR3 here is CASSFFSDSYNEQFF. For the CDR3, the DNA is TGTGCCAGCAGCTTTTTCTCGGACTCCTACAATGAGCAGTTCTTC.

This clone was seen a single time. V usage is TRBV6-6 and J usage is TRBJ2-7; 7 positions match TRBD1. The CDR3 is 13 amino acids. Germline V gene lookup returns CDR1 MNHNY and CDR2 SVGAGI (reference sequence). V lost 6 bases and J lost 2; bases outside the gene matches: 4. CDR3 amino acids: CASSQDRTYEQYF. Written as DNA, the CDR3 is TGTGCCAGCAGCCAGGACAGGACCTACGAGCAGTACTTC.

The chain links TRBV30 to TRBJ2-7, with no clear D. The germline gives CDR1 GTSNPN, CDR2 SVGIG (reference sequence). V was clipped by 3 bases and J by 1 base, with 7 bases between them. The length of the CDR3 is 12 residues. This CDR3 is CAWRGPSYEQYF. The CDR3 DNA is TGTGCCTGGAGAGGTCCATCCTACGAGCAGTACTTC.

The chain joins TRBV29-1 to TRBJ2-1, with 12 positions matching TRBD2. There are 12 residues in the CDR3. The germline V gene has CDR1 SQVTM and CDR2 ANQGSEA. The V and J ends lost 7 bases and 7 bases, in that order; junction bases with no gene match: 2. The CDR3: CSATSGGNEQFF. CDR3 DNA: TGCAGCGCGACTAGCGGGGGTAATGAGCAGTTCTTC.

Worth noting for this clone: A read error may produce the germline difference seen at one junction end. This chain connects TRBV7-7 to TRBJ2-2; possibly TRBD1 or TRBD2 for D (5 bases each). The CDR3 consists of 17 residues. Germline V lookup: CDR1 SSHAT, CDR2 FNYEAQ (reference sequence). Here the CDR3 DNA reads TGTGCTAGCAGCTTAGCGCTCGGCAGGGAGAACACCGGGGAGCTGTTTTTT. It encodes CASSLALGRENTGELFF.

V is TRBV2 and J is TRBJ2-7; D unresolved. Germline CDR1 SNHLY, CDR2 FYNNEI. The CDR3 is 9 residues long. CDR3 residues: CASSVEGSV. CDR3 coding DNA: TGTGCCAGCAGTGTAGAAGGTTCAGTC.

V and J are TRBV29-1 and TRBJ2-5, with 8 bases lining up with TRBD2. Per germline, CDR1 SQVTM and CDR2 ANQGSEA. The CDR3 totals 14 residues. CDR3 DNA: TGCAGTTCCAGCGGGAGCTCCTCCCAGGAGACCCAGTACTTC. Protein sequence: CSSSGSSSQETQYF.

The rearrangement joins TRBV30 to TRBJ2-7; D tentatively fits TRBD1 or TRBD2 (7 bases each). The V end was cut by 4 bases, the J end by 5 bases, with 15 bases between. Germline V CDR1 and CDR2: GTSNPN, SVGIG (reference sequence). There are 13 residues in the CDR3. As DNA, the CDR3 is TGTGCCTGGACCCCAGGGGGGGCGAACGAGCAGTACTTC. Its translation: CAWTPGGANEQYF.

The chain links TRBV29-1 to TRBJ2-5, with TRBD1 as a possible D gene (5 bases). The assigned J gene may be wrong: the sequence end matches TRBJ2-7 better. The CDR3 contains 15 residues. Germline V gives CDR1 SQVTM, CDR2 ANQGSEA. The CDR3 DNA sequence: TGCAGCGTTGAGCTCTGGGGCAACCCATCCTACGAGCAGTACTTC. Amino acid sequence: CSVELWGNPSYEQYF.

V gene TRBV14 combines with J gene TRBJ1-2, with D possibly being TRBD1 (6 bases). The V end lost 5 bases, the J end lost 7 bases, and 17 bases lay between the germline ends. The CDR3 is 14 amino acids. Germline lookup yields CDR1 SGHDN and CDR2 FVKESK. The CDR3 protein is CASSATGSTFGYTF. DNA of the CDR3: TGTGCCAGCAGCGCGACAGGAAGTACGTTTGGCTACACCTTC.

V is TRBV30 and J is TRBJ1-1, with D perhaps matching TRBD1 (6 bases). Germline V lookup: CDR1 GTSNPN, CDR2 SVGIG (reference sequence). Trimming stripped 4 bases from V and 0 bases from J, with 9 bases between. This CDR3 has 13 residues. CDR3 nucleotide sequence: TGTGCCTGGAAACAGGGCATGAACACTGAAGCTTTCTTT. Translating it yields CAWKQGMNTEAFF.

The chain links TRBV9 to TRBJ2-7; D gene uncertain. The CDR3 is made up of 14 amino acids. Germline V gene data show CDR1 as SGDLS and CDR2 as YYNGEE. The V end was cut by 5 bases, the J end by 0 bases, with 12 bases between. Here the CDR3 reads CASSLIGPSYEQYF. The CDR3 DNA reads as TGTGCCAGCAGTTTAATCGGGCCCTCCTACGAGCAGTACTTC.

The V gene is TRBV6-5, the J gene TRBJ2-7; no clear D gene. Germline CDR1 and CDR2: MNHEY and SVGAGI. V was pared by 0 bases and J by 3 bases, with 6 bases between. The CDR3 is made up of 13 amino acids. The CDR3 protein is CASSYSIGYEQYF. CDR3 nucleotide sequence: TGTGCCAGCAGTTACTCGATCGGCTACGAGCAGTACTTC.

This CDR3 reads CSVVPTGTREAFF. CDR3 coding DNA: TGCAGCGTCGTCCCTACCGGGACAAGGGAAGCTTTCTTT. This chain links TRBV29-1 with TRBJ1-1; TRBD1 is a possible D gene (6 bases). From germline, CDR1 is SQVTM and CDR2 ANQGSEA. CDR3 length: 13 residues. V was trimmed by 6 bases and J by 8 bases, leaving 19 bases between them.

The V and J genes are TRBV5-6 and TRBJ2-3; maybe TRBD2 (5 bases). The germline gives CDR1 SGHDT, CDR2 YYEEEE. The germline V and J ends were trimmed by 5 bases and 0 bases, with 22 bases remaining between them. This CDR3 is 18 amino acids long. CDR3 loop: CASSPRALGGQSTDTQYF. The CDR3 DNA is TGTGCCAGCAGTCCGAGGGCCTTGGGCGGCCAAAGCACAGATACGCAGTATTTT.

V and J are TRBV11-2 and TRBJ2-1, with TRBD2 matching 11 bases. The CDR3 is 17 amino acids. Germline values: CDR1 SGHAT, CDR2 FQNNGV. J lost 7 bases, V lost 1 base, and 9 bases had no gene match. The CDR3 loop is CASSLVTSGGGENEQFF. CDR3 coding DNA: TGTGCCAGCAGCTTAGTAACTAGCGGGGGTGGCGAGAATGAGCAGTTCTTC.

V gene TRBV27 combines with J gene TRBJ1-5; no firm D call. Germline V gives CDR1 MNHEY, CDR2 SMNVEV (reference sequence). The CDR3 is 10 amino acids. The V end was cut by 8 bases, the J end by 6 bases, with 5 bases between. The CDR3 here is CASGGQPQHF. The CDR3 nucleotides read TGTGCCAGCGGCGGTCAGCCCCAGCATTTT.

The chain is built from TRBV7-8 and TRBJ1-4, with D unclear. This CDR3 comprises 14 residues. The germline V gene encodes CDR1 SGHVS and CDR2 FQNEAQ. The V gene lost 2 bases and the J gene lost 10 bases, with 14 bases spanning the gap. CDR3 DNA sequence: TGTGCCAGCAGCTTAAAGCCGGGCTTTGGAAAACTGTTTTTT. As protein: CASSLKPGFGKLFF.

The V gene is TRBV5-6, the J gene TRBJ2-2; no definite D call. The CDR3 sequence is 14 residues long. Trimming cost V 2 bases and J 5 bases, with 10 bases left between them. The germline V gene has CDR1 SGHDT and CDR2 YYEEEE. CDR3 bases: TGTGCCAGCAGCTTTGGCAGTGTAACCGGGGAGCTGTTTTTT. Encoded protein: CASSFGSVTGELFF.

The chain carries TRBV6-5 and TRBJ2-5, with D tentatively TRBD2 (5 bases). The CDR3 runs to 14 residues. V lost 6 bases and J 4 bases, leaving 15 bases between the germline ends. The germline V gene has CDR1 MNHEY and CDR2 SVGAGI. CDR3 region: CASSYAGSLETQYF. In DNA, the CDR3 is TGTGCCAGCAGCTACGCGGGCAGCCTAGAGACCCAGTACTTC.

CDR3 loop: CASSPSGVTNEKLFF. DNA of the CDR3: TGTGCCAGCAGCCCGTCGGGGGTAACTAATGAAAAACTGTTTTTT. V is TRBV7-9 and J is TRBJ1-4; D possibly corresponds to TRBD1 (5 bases). The germline CDR1 and CDR2 sequences are SEHNR and FQNEAQ (reference sequence). Trimming took off 5 bases at V and 1 base at J, with 11 bases between the two ends. The CDR3 covers 15 residues.

A single count supports this clone. The J gene is TRBJ1-4, the V gene TRBV9, with unresolved D. The V gene's germline CDR1 is SGDLS and CDR2 YYNGEE. The length of the CDR3 is 15 residues. V dropped 4 bases and J dropped 4 bases, with 14 bases sitting between them. CDR3 protein: CASSLHTNDNEKLFF. In nucleotides, the CDR3 is TGTGCCAGCAGCTTACACACCAACGATAATGAAAAACTGTTTTTT.

This sequence joins TRBV29-1 and TRBJ2-7; D might be TRBD1 (6 bases). V gave up 6 bases and J gave up 7 bases, with 19 bases separating them. CDR1 is SQVTM and CDR2 is ANQGSEA in the germline V gene. The CDR3 consists of 13 residues. CDR3 region: CSVGDTLFTEQYF. The CDR3 region has the DNA TGCAGCGTGGGGGACACCCTCTTTACGGAGCAGTACTTC.